A selection of T cell receptor beta chains follows, all from one sample in a study of long-term antiretroviral therapy in people with HIV. This table comes from immunoSEQ multiplex PCR, and its TCRdb copy is limited to in-frame clones, with some not included. This sample yields approximately 32,000 clones, of which roughly four fifths are seen a single time; 6.5% to 9% belongs to the top ten. Sequenced here: unsorted PBMCs, sampled 0.4 years before starting antiretroviral therapy. The receptors stem from a young man with HIV. Each CDR3 is given with its conserved first and last residue. The D gene is left open where the match is weak. The listing skips clone size in some rows; elsewhere it reads once, few, many or a size class.

>-|TRBJ2-7|TRBV30|-
CAWSVGPNSLGYEQYF
TGTGCCTGGAGTGTAGGCCCCAACAGTTTAGGCTACGAGCAGTACTTC
>-|TRBJ2-7|TRBV28|TRBD2
CASSLSGSGVYEQYF
TGTGCCAGCAGTTTGAGCGGGAGTGGGGTCTACGAGCAGTACTTC
>-|TRBJ1-5|TRBV7-9|TRBD1
CASSLGGQGNQPQHF
TGTGCCAGCAGCTTAGGGGGACAGGGGAACCAGCCCCAGCATTTT
>-|TRBJ1-3|TRBV29-1|-
CSVGLLSGNTIYF
TGCAGCGTGGGACTCTTATCTGGAAACACCATATATTTT
>few|TRBJ1-5|TRBV30|-
CASGRGQGRFGQPQHF
TGTGCCTCAGGGAGGGGCCAGGGACGTTTCGGACAGCCCCAGCATTTT
>-|TRBJ1-3|TRBV6-5|-
CASKPTASRGNTIYF
TGTGCCAGCAAACCGACCGCTTCAAGAGGAAACACCATATATTTT
>-|TRBJ2-3|TRBV28|TRBD2
CASSPIIAGGPDTQYF
TGTGCCAGCAGTCCAATTATAGCGGGAGGGCCAGATACGCAGTATTTT
>-|TRBJ2-6|TRBV15|-
CATSRGLTGANVLTF
TGTGCCACCAGCAGAGGGTTGACTGGGGCCAACGTCCTGACTTTC
>-|TRBJ2-1|TRBV7-2|TRBD2
CASSLARTSGSVYNEQFF
TGTGCCAGCAGCTTAGCGCGAACTAGCGGGAGTGTATACAATGAGCAGTTCTTC
>-|TRBJ2-7|TRBV7-6|TRBD2
CASSRGRGYEQYF
TGTGCCAGCAGCCGGGGGAGGGGCTACGAGCAGTACTTC
>-|TRBJ1-2|TRBV7-2|-
CASSLEPGKGNTF
TGTGCCAGCAGCTTAGAGCCAGGGAAAGGGAACACCTTC
>-|TRBJ2-5|TRBV29-1|-
CSAPSWAGWETQYF
TGCAGCGCCCCGTCATGGGCGGGTTGGGAGACCCAGTACTTC
>-|TRBJ2-1|TRBV5-4|-
CASRADGLSSSYNEQFF
TGTGCCAGCAGAGCAGACGGTCTTTCTAGCTCCTACAATGAGCAGTTCTTC
>-|TRBJ1-1|TRBV10-3|-
CAIGGVQNTEAFF
TGTGCCATCGGGGGGGTCCAGAACACTGAAGCTTTCTTT
>-|TRBJ2-7|TRBV2|-
CASRQRTSLSYEQYF
TGTGCCAGCAGGCAACGGACTTCTCTCTCCTACGAGCAGTACTTC
>-|TRBJ2-3|TRBV27|-
CASTRTLGVDTQYF
TGTGCCAGCACGAGGACCCTAGGGGTTGATACGCAGTATTTT
>-|TRBJ2-7|TRBV19|TRBD2
CASRTSGSSYEQYF
TGTGCCAGTAGGACTAGCGGAAGCTCCTACGAGCAGTACTTC
>-|TRBJ1-4|TRBV5-4|-
CASSLSGKSNEKLFF
TGTGCCAGCAGCCTCTCAGGGAAGTCTAATGAAAAACTGTTTTTT
>-|TRBJ2-5|TRBV11-2|-
CASSFIYQTQYF
TGTGCCAGCAGCTTCATCTACCAGACCCAGTACTTC
>-|TRBJ2-3|TRBV30|-
CAWSVLAGGDTQYF
TGTGCCTGGAGTGTACTGGCCGGGGGAGATACGCAGTATTTT
>-|TRBJ2-3|TRBV27|-
CASSTLNSGLDTQYF
TGTGCCAGCAGCACCCTGAACAGCGGCTTAGATACGCAGTATTTT
>-|TRBJ2-7|TRBV9|-
CASSPPHEQYF
TGTGCCAGCAGCCCCCCGCATGAGCAGTACTTC
>once|TRBJ2-7|TRBV28|-
CASSSLDNSYEQYF
TGTGCCAGCAGTTCCCTGGACAATTCCTACGAGCAGTACTTC
>-|TRBJ2-2|TRBV29-1|TRBD2
CSVVVSSGVNTGELFF
TGCAGCGTTGTGGTGTCTAGCGGGGTGAACACCGGGGAGCTGTTTTTT
>-|TRBJ2-5|TRBV7-9|-
CASSLLNPQYF
TGTGCCAGCAGCTTATTAAATCCCCAGTACTTC
>-|TRBJ2-3|TRBV28|-
CASSTGTPDTQYF
TGTGCCAGCAGTACCGGGACCCCAGATACGCAGTATTTT
>-|TRBJ1-1|TRBV6-4|-
CASRSALNTEAFF
TGTGCCAGCCGTTCGGCTTTGAACACTGAAGCTTTCTTT
>-|TRBJ1-3|TRBV5-1|-
CASSPNTPGTGNTIYF
TGCGCCAGCAGCCCCAACACCCCGGGAACTGGAAACACCATATATTTT
>-|TRBJ1-2|TRBV5-1|-
CASSLVGVYGYTF
TGCGCCAGCAGCTTGGTCGGGGTCTATGGCTACACCTTC